This T cell receptor (beta chain) was observed in a study of Graves' ophthalmopathy and Graves' hyperthyroidism. Looking at the study overall: Peripheral blood was gathered at the point of initial diagnosis, before any treatment started. General observations from the study: The 13-signature model separated ophthalmopathy from stable hyperthyroidism at approximately 91% sensitivity and about 80% specificity.

This clonotype was counted many times. Its antigen is still unknown. Amplification from RNA transcripts yielded the TCR beta CDR3 regions. HTBI primers served in a first-round RT-PCR, which a second-round multiplex PCR followed. A single record per CDR3 protein comes from TCRdb applying MiXCR to the multiplex PCR reads. The sample carries some 400,000 distinct CDR3 sequences, around 18% recorded once. Clinicians made diagnoses from clinical symptoms, serum thyroxine, TRAb, thyroid ultrasound and orbital computed tomography. The sequence came from a woman under 30 with Graves' ophthalmopathy. Sequenced sample: peripheral blood.

The CDR3: CASSQGGDYGYTF. CDR3 coding DNA: TGCGCCAGCAGCCAAGGGGGTGACTATGGCTACACCTTC. The chain is built from TRBV5-1 and TRBJ1-2, with D possibly matching TRBD1 (6 bases). There are 13 residues in the CDR3. V lost 4 bases, J lost 3 bases, and 10 bases lay in between. The germline CDR1 and CDR2 sequences are SGHRS and YFSETQ.